This entry describes one T cell receptor beta chain. No antigen is known for it. Sequencing was performed with immunoSEQ multiplex PCR; in TCRdb, only in-frame clones are kept and a portion is missing. The sample holds 130,000 to 150,000 clones, around 90% seen once. The data are from a study of T cell responses to AZD1222 COVID-19 vaccine. Findings and caveats of the study: White British people made up most donors, females outnumbered males, and clonal diversity was possibly underestimated.

The source is an adult in good health. This specimen was peripheral blood, taken on day 0 of AZD1222 vaccination.

CDR3 in amino acids: CASSPRTSGQETQYF. The CDR3 nucleotides read TGTGCCAGCAGCCCCCGGACTAGCGGCCAAGAGACCCAGTACTTC. This chain joins TRBV11-3 and TRBJ2-5, with TRBD2 matching over 10 bases. CDR1 is SGHNT and CDR2 is YENEEA in the germline V gene. The CDR3 contains 15 residues. Germline trimming cut 5 bases from V and 1 base from J; bases unmatched to any gene: 4.